This TCR beta chain was sequenced during a study of CD8 T cells in ankylosing spondylitis (dated by TCRdb to 2017 to 2019). A note on the overall study: To find TCR variants linked to disease, the study profiled T cell receptor beta repertoires in ankylosing spondylitis patients and healthy donors. The whole study cohort included 108 healthy donors and about two dozen ankylosing spondylitis patients. Peripheral blood was sampled, and synovial fluid was additionally collected from ankylosing spondylitis patients.

Results the study describes overall, beyond this receptor: A TCR beta motif of about 8 highly homologous amino acid variants appeared characteristic of blood from ankylosing spondylitis patients. In peripheral blood, the disease-linked clones were found at relatively low frequencies and had a CD8+ phenotype. Some TCR beta motif variants had previously been reported in synovial fluid and blood of reactive arthritis patients, which suggested common disease-initiation mechanisms. The disease-linked clones were reported to be significantly enriched in matched synovial fluid samples from ankylosing spondylitis patients.

This clonotype has at least ten counts. There is no known antigen for this receptor. Nothing much larger sits one base from this clone, and base qualities are not available. The data were produced on an Illumina HiSeq 2500. Quantitative 5'-RACE with molecular barcodes was the method used to prepare the TCR beta libraries. The original methods were these. A new computational method, built on a probabilistic model of VDJ rearrangement, was used to identify disease-linked TCR variants. The raw public data were reprocessed by TCRdb itself: fastp quality trimming at Q25, MiXCR clonotype calling, in-frame beta chains only. Merged by CDR3 protein, the rows form single entries marked with the most common genes and DNA. None of the V and J calls come from the authors' own analysis; TCRdb made them. Within this sample are 250,000 or so distinct CDR3 sequences, with over 8.5% of them counted one time only. The ten most abundant clones make up 6.8% of the sample.

Taken from the germline V gene, the CDR1 and CDR2 loops are SGHRS and YFSETQ. From the cysteine through the phenylalanine, the CDR3 covers 14 amino acids. Only CDR3 DNA remains: 42 bases, in frame from the first base. Deletion took 7 bases off V and 8 bases off J, with a span of 19 bases between the germline ends. The sequence links TRBV5-1 to TRBJ2-4, with a tentative D gene TRBD2 over 6 matching bases. Material: blood, either unsorted or a sorted T cell fraction (not recorded which). This clonotype was obtained from a male donor with ankylosing spondylitis or in good health (not recorded which). The nucleotides are TGCGCCAGCTTCCCCTTGGACGGAGGGGACATTCAGTACTTC. This is translated as CASFPLDGGDIQYF. The full variable domain, with segments outside the CDR3 supplied by the reference TRBV5-1 and TRBJ2-4 proteins, appears as KAGVTQTPRYLIKTRGQQVTLSCSPISGHRSVSWYQQTPGQGLQFLFEYFSETQRNKGNFPGRFSGRQFSNSRSEMNVSTLELGDSALYLCASFPLDGGDIQYFGAGTRLSVL.